This T cell receptor beta chain was recovered during a study of cytomegalovirus exposure and HLA in healthy donors. Study information: From 150 million to 200 million T cells, an earlier analysis saw approximately 110 million unique TCR beta sequences.

The study ran its PCR with 60 Vbeta and 13 Jbeta primers. TCRdb's table, derived via immunoSEQ multiplex PCR, lists solely in-frame clones and lacks some. The top ten hold around 1.5% of the sample, which has tens of thousands of clones, roughly 79% seen once. Deletions cut 6 bases from V and 5 bases from J, with 21 bases between. Germline V gives CDR1 SGHRS, CDR2 YFSETQ. The CDR3 has 15 amino acids. The V call is TRBV5-1, the J call TRBJ2-7; D is perhaps TRBD1 (6 bases). Sequencing input: PBMCs. The sequence was collected from a male donor in good health and CMV-seronegative. Here the CDR3 reads CASKMVTGPADEQYF. For the CDR3, the DNA is TGCGCCAGCAAAATGGTAACAGGGCCGGCGGACGAGCAGTACTTC.